The clone carrying this TCR beta chain was counted a few times. Scientists amplified the TCR beta CDR3 regions from RNA transcripts. First-round RT-PCR used HTBI primers; second-round multiplex PCR followed. TCRdb processed the multiplex PCR reads anew with MiXCR; each CDR3 protein has one entry. Among roughly 700,000 distinct CDR3 sequences listed, approximately 40% were seen once. The data derive from a study of Graves' ophthalmopathy and Graves' hyperthyroidism. V lost 6 bases and J 8 bases, leaving 22 bases between the germline ends. CDR3 size: 16 residues. Looked up from germline, CDR1 is MGHDK and CDR2 is SYGVNS.

Sequenced material: peripheral blood. The origin of this receptor is an adult man with Graves' ophthalmopathy. J is TRBJ2-2 and V is TRBV25-1; no firm D call. This CDR3 reads CASRLQSRVKVGELFF. The DNA of the CDR3 is TGTGCCAGCAGGCTACAATCCCGGGTGAAGGTGGGGGAGCTGTTTTTT.